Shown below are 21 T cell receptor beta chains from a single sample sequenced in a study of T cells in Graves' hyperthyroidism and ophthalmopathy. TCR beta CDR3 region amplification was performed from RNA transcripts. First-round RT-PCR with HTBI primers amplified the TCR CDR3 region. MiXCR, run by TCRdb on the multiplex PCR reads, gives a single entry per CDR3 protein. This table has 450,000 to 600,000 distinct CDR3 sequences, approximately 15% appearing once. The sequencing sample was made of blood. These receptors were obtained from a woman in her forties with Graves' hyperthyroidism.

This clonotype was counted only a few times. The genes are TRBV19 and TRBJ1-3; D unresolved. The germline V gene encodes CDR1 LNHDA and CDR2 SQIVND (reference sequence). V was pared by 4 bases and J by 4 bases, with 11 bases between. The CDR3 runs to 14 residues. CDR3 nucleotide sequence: TGTGCCAGTAGTACCCAACTACACGGAAACACCATATATTTT. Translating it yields CASSTQLHGNTIYF. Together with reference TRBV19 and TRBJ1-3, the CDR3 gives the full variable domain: DGGITQSPKYLFRKEGQNVTLSCEQNLNHDAMYWYRQDPGQGLRLIYYSQIVNDFQKGDIAEGYSVSREKKESFPLTVTSAQKNPTAFYLCASSTQLHGNTIYFGEGSWLTVV.

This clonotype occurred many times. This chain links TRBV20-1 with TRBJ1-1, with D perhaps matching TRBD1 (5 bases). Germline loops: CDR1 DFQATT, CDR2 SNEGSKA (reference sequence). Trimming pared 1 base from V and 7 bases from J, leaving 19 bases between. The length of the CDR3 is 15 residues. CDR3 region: CSARGQFARWFEAFF. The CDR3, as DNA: TGCAGTGCTAGAGGACAGTTTGCTCGTTGGTTTGAAGCTTTCTTT.

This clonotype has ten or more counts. As DNA, the CDR3 is TGTGCCAGCAGCGACGGGACTTTCAAGGAAACAGATACGCAGTATTTT. Translating gives CASSDGTFKETDTQYF. This sequence joins TRBV13 and TRBJ2-3; the D gene is possibly TRBD2 (6 bases). The germline V and J ends were trimmed by 5 bases and 3 bases, with 18 bases remaining between them. The CDR3 length is 16 residues. Germline V lookup: CDR1 PRHDT, CDR2 FYEKMQ (reference sequence).

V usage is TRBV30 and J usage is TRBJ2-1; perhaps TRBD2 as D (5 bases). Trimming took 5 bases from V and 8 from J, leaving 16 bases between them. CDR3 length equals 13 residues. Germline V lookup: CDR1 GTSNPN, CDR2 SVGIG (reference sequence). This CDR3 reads CAWGGLRTHEQFF. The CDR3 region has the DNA TGTGCCTGGGGAGGCCTAAGGACGCATGAGCAGTTCTTC.

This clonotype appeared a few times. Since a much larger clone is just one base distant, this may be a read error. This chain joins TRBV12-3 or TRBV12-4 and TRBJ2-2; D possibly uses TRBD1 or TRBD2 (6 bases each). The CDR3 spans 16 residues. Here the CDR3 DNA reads TGTGCCAGCACTCAGGCCGGGACAACTAACACCGGGGGGCTGTTTTTT. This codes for CASTQAGTTNTGGLFF.

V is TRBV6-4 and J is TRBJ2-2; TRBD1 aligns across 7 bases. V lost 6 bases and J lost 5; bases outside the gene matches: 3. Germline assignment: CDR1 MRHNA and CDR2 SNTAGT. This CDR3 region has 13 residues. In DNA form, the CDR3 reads TGTGCCAGCAGACAGGGGCCGACCGGGGAGCTGTTTTTT. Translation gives CASRQGPTGELFF.

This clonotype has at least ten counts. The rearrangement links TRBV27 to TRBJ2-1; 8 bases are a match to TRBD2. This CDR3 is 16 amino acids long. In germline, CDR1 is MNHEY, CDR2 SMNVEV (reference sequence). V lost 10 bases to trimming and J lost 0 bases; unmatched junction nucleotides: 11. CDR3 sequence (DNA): TGTGCCACCTCGGGGGGGGATTTGTTCTCCTACAATGAGCAGTTCTTC. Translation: CATSGGDLFSYNEQFF.

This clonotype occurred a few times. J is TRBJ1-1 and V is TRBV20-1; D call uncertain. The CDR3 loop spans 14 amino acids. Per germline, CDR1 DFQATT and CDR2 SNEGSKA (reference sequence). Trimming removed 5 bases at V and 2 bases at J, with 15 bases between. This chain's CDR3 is CSASPGQKNTEAFF. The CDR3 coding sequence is TGCAGTGCTTCCCCGGGCCAGAAAAACACTGAAGCTTTCTTT.

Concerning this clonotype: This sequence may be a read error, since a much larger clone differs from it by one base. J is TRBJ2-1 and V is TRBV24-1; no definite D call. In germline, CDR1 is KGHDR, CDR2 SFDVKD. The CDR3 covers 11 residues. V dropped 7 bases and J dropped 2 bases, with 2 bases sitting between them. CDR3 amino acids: CATRTYNEQFF. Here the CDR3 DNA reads TGTGCCACCAGGACCTACAATGAGCAGTTCTTC.

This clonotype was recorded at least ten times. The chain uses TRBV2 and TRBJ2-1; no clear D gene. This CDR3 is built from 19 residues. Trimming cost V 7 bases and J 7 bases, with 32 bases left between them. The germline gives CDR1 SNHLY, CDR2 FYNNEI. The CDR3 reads CASTQMSYPYRWGRNEQFF. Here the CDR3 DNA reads TGTGCCAGCACCCAAATGAGTTACCCCTATAGGTGGGGTCGGAATGAGCAGTTCTTC.

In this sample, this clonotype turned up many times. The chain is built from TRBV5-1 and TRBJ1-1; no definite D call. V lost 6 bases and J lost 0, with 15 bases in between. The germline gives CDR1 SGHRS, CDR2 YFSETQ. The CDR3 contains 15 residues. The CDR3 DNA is TGCGCCAGCATCGAGGGTCCTAACTTGAACACTGAAGCTTTCTTT. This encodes CASIEGPNLNTEAFF.

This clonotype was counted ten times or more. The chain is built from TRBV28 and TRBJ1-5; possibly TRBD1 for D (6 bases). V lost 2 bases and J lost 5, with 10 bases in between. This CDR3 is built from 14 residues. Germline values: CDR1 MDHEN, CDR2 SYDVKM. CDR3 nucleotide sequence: TGTGCCAGCAGTTTAGAGGGGGGATATCAGCCCCAGCATTTT. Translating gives CASSLEGGYQPQHF. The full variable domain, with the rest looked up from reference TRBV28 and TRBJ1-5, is DVKVTQSSRYLVKRTGEKVFLECVQDMDHENMFWYRQDPGLGLRLIYFSYDVKMKEKGDIPEGYSVSREKKERFSLILESASTNQTSMYLCASSLEGGYQPQHFGDGTRLSIL.

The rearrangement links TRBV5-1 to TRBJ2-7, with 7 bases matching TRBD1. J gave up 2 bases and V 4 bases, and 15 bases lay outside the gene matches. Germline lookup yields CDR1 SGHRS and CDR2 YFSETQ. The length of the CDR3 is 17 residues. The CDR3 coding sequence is TGCGCCAGCAGCCCCGGCCAGAGGACAGGAGGCCCCTACGAGCAGTACTTC. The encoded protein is CASSPGQRTGGPYEQYF.

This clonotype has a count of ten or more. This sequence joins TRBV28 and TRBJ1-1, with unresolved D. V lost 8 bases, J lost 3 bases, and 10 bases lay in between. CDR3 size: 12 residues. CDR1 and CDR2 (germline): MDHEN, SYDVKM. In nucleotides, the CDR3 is TGTGCCAGCTGCGAGGCGGACACTGAAGCTTTCTTT. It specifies CASCEADTEAFF.

The CDR3 DNA is TGTGCCAGCAGCGGCTTAGCGAATCGGCGGGGGATCAATGAGCAGTTCTTC. Translation: CASSGLANRRGINEQFF. The chain has TRBV13 and TRBJ2-1; TRBD2 matches at 7 bases. Germline CDR1 and CDR2: PRHDT and FYEKMQ (reference sequence). V trimming: 5 bases; J trimming: 6 bases; junction bases outside the gene matches: 16. This CDR3 region has 17 residues.

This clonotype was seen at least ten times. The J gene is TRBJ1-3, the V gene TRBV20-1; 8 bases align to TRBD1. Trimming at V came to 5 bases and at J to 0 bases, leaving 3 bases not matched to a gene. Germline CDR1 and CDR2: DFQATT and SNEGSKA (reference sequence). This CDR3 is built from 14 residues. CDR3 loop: CSAQGAASGNTIYF. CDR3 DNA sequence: TGCAGTGCTCAGGGGGCCGCCTCTGGAAACACCATATATTTT.

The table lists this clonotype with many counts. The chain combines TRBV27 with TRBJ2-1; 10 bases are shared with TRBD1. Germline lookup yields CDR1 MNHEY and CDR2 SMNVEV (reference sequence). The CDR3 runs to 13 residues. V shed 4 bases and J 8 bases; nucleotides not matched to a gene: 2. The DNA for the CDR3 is TGTGCCAGCAGTTCGACAGGGGGCGATGAGCAGTTCTTC. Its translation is CASSSTGGDEQFF.

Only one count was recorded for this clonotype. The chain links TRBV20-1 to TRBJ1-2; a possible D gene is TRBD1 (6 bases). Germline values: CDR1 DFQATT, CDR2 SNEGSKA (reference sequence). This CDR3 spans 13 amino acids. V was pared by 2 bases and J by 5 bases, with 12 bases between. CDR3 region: CSARRGTPYGYTF. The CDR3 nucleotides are TGCAGTGCTAGACGTGGGACACCTTATGGCTACACCTTC.

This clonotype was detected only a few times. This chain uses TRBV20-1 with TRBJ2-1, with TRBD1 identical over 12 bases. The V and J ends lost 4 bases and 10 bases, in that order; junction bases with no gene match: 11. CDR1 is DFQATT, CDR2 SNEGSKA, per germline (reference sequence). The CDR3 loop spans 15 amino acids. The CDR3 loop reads CSAKRPGTGGLEQFF. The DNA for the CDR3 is TGCAGTGCTAAACGCCCCGGGACAGGGGGCTTGGAGCAGTTCTTC.

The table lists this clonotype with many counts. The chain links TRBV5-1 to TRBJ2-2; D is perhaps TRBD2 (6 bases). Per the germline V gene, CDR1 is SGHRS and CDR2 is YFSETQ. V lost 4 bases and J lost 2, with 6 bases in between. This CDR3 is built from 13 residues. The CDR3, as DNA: TGCGCCAGCAGCGGGACTAACACCGGGGAGCTGTTTTTT. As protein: CASSGTNTGELFF.

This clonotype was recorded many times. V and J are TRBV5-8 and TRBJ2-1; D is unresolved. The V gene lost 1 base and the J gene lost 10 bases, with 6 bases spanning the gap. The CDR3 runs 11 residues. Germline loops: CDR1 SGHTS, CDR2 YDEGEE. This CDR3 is CASSLRQEQFF. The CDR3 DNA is TGTGCCAGCAGCTTGAGACAAGAGCAGTTCTTC.